The table lists the clone carrying this T cell receptor (beta chain) with a few counts. The antigen is not known. In TCRdb, the reads were re-called with MiXCR into one record per CDR3 protein. The sample includes roughly 730,000 distinct CDR3 sequences, about 30% of them seen just once. This sample is drawn from a study of T cell repertoires in cytomegalovirus infection. Study as a whole: The public TCR beta signatures pointed to both CMV infection and matching HLA type.

This CDR3 is built from 15 residues. The ends lost 5 bases at V and 5 bases at J; junction bases unmatched: 6. Study results and caveats: Accumulated public TCR beta family frequency recognized individuals carrying CMV together with the relevant HLA.

The chain combines TRBV12-3 or TRBV12-4 with TRBJ2-5; 12 positions agree with TRBD2. This specimen was cultured PBMCs, taken from culture after CMV antigen stimulation. The receptor was isolated from a human donor in good health (CMV status not recorded). Some clones in this sample may be carry-over from other donors' samples. The CDR3 DNA is TGTGCCAGCAGTCTGAGACTAGCGGGAGTGGAGACCCAGTACTTC. Its protein is CASSLRLAGVETQYF.